This T cell receptor beta chain was sequenced in a study of vaccination and CD4 T cells after COVID-19. Study results and limitations: Median SARS-CoV-2-reactive clonotypes rose from about 22 to 38, not significantly.

The Oncomine TCR Beta short-read assay was what sequenced the DNA obtained from cultured CD4+ T cells. One entry per CDR3 protein, called by TCRdb with MiXCR from the PCR reads. The table lists fewer than 15,000 distinct CDR3 sequences, about half of them singletons. Treatment meaning: approximately nine-day PBMC culture with coronavirus spike peptide pools or control peptides (ViraFEST assay). About this clonotype itself: What it binds is not known.

The source is a human donor who had recovered from COVID-19. The specimen was CD4+ T cells from blood, cultured in vitro.

CDR3 bases: TGTGCCAGCAGATACAGGGGGCTGGCCTACGAGCAGTACTTC. It specifies CASRYRGLAYEQYF. V is TRBV6-2 or TRBV6-3 and J is TRBJ2-7; TRBD1 agrees at 9 bases. V dropped 6 bases and J dropped 2; count of bases not matched to a gene: 5. Germline V gives CDR1 MNHEY, CDR2 SVGEGT. The CDR3 sequence is 14 residues long.